These 21 T cell receptor beta chains originate from one sample sequenced in a study of shared clonotypes between healthy human individuals. CD45RO-negative CD8 cells positively selected for CCR7 made up the naive population, which excluded terminally differentiated effector memory CD45RA+ cells. Produced via immunoSEQ multiplex PCR; TCRdb's table is partial and in-frame only. The sample shows hundreds of thousands of clones, around 96% of them seen only once. Sequenced: naive CD8+ T cells sorted from blood. All receptors derive from a woman in her twenties or thirties in good health.

The rearrangement uses TRBV7-8 and TRBJ1-3, with D perhaps matching TRBD1 (5 bases). V was clipped by 5 bases and J by 1 base, with 9 bases between them. This CDR3 has 14 amino acids. The germline gives CDR1 SGHVS, CDR2 FQNEAQ. The CDR3 sequence: CASSIRGSGNTIYF. Here the CDR3 DNA reads TGTGCCAGCAGCATCCGGGGGTCTGGAAACACCATATATTTT.

The sample holds one count of this clone. The V call is TRBV10-2, the J call TRBJ1-1, with D perhaps matching TRBD1 (5 bases). There are 15 residues in the CDR3. CDR1 and CDR2 from the germline V gene are WSHSY and SAAADI. Trimming cost V 0 bases and J 1 base, with 9 bases left between them. The CDR3 region is CASSESMGRNTEAFF. DNA for the CDR3: TGCGCCAGCAGTGAGTCGATGGGACGGAACACTGAAGCTTTCTTT.

Turning to this clone: The same CDR3 arises from other DNA sequences in this sample as well. The rearrangement joins TRBV6-1 to TRBJ2-2; D not certain. Germline V gene data show CDR1 as MNHNS and CDR2 as SASEGT. The CDR3 is 12 residues long. The V end lost 3 bases, the J end lost 4 bases, and 3 bases lay between the germline ends. CDR3 sequence (DNA): TGTGCCAGCAGTGAGGGCACCGGGGAGCTGTTTTTT. As protein: CASSEGTGELFF.

The chain recombines TRBV28 with TRBJ2-1; no firm D call. Looked up from germline, CDR1 is MDHEN and CDR2 is SYDVKM. The V end lost 5 bases, the J end lost 8 bases, and 31 bases lay between the germline ends. The CDR3 has 19 residues. The CDR3 DNA sequence: TGTGCCAGCAGTCCCCCCCAATCTCTTAGCCGGGCTGGCAAAGATGAGCAGTTCTTC. Protein product: CASSPPQSLSRAGKDEQFF.

The V call is TRBV28, the J call TRBJ1-5; no clear D gene. The germline V gene encodes CDR1 MDHEN and CDR2 SYDVKM. Trimming cost V 3 bases and J 9 bases, with 12 bases left between them. The CDR3 spans 13 residues. CDR3 in amino acids: CASSFPNFGPQHF. The DNA of the CDR3 is TGTGCCAGCAGTTTCCCGAATTTTGGGCCCCAGCATTTT.

V usage is TRBV28 and J usage is TRBJ2-7, with D possibly called TRBD1 or TRBD2 (5 bases each). Trimming pared 4 bases from V and 2 bases from J, leaving 9 bases between. Germline CDR1 reads MDHEN; CDR2 reads SYDVKM. This CDR3 has 13 residues. The CDR3 bases are TGTGCCAGCAGTTGGGGACCGGCCTACGAGCAGTACTTC. This gives the protein CASSWGPAYEQYF.

The genes are TRBV13 and TRBJ2-4; D is unresolved. V shed 4 bases and J shed 8 bases, with 12 bases lying between them. The germline V gene has CDR1 PRHDT and CDR2 FYEKMQ (reference sequence). The CDR3 contains 13 residues. The CDR3 spells CASSSGPTDIQYF. Here the CDR3 DNA reads TGTGCCAGCAGCTCGGGCCCAACGGACATTCAGTACTTC.

This clone came up a few times. The V call is TRBV27, the J call TRBJ2-7; possible D gene TRBD2, 6 bases. This CDR3 has 16 amino acids. Trimming took 6 bases from V and 5 from J, leaving 23 bases between them. The germline CDR1 and CDR2 sequences are MNHEY and SMNVEV (reference sequence). Here the CDR3 reads CASRITAGLHGHEQYF. Written as DNA, the CDR3 is TGTGCCAGCAGAATCACTGCGGGACTGCATGGGCACGAGCAGTACTTC.

This rearrangement joins TRBV18 to TRBJ1-1; D not resolved. The CDR3 sequence is 13 residues long. The V end was cut by 1 base, the J end by 2 bases, with 5 bases between. Germline CDR1 and CDR2: KGHSH and LQKENI. CDR3 protein: CASSPQKNTEAFF. The CDR3 DNA reads TGTGCCAGCTCACCACAGAAAAACACTGAAGCTTTCTTT.

This clone was seen just once. The gene calls are TRBV2 and TRBJ2-7, with 8 bases fitting TRBD2. J lost 3 bases, V lost 10 bases, and 14 bases had no gene match. The CDR3 length is 15 residues. Germline V gene data show CDR1 as SNHLY and CDR2 as FYNNEI. The CDR3 reads CATHPPETSDYEQYF. In DNA form, the CDR3 reads TGTGCCACCCACCCCCCCGAGACTAGCGACTACGAGCAGTACTTC.

This chain's CDR3 is CASSQYQGSGETQYF. CDR3 sequence (DNA): TGCGCCAGCAGCCAATATCAGGGATCCGGAGAGACCCAGTACTTC. The V gene is TRBV4-1, the J gene TRBJ2-5, with D possibly TRBD1 on 5 matching bases. From germline, CDR1 is MGHRA and CDR2 YSYEKL. V was cut by 2 bases and J by 4 bases, with 14 bases left in between. This CDR3 has 15 residues.

This rearrangement joins TRBV14 to TRBJ2-1, with a weak D call TRBD2 (6 bases). The germline gives CDR1 SGHDN, CDR2 FVKESK. The CDR3 length is 13 residues. V was pared by 0 bases and J by 9 bases, with 9 bases between. The CDR3 region is CASSQDRGTEQFF. The CDR3 coding sequence is TGTGCCAGCAGCCAAGATCGGGGGACTGAGCAGTTCTTC.

V and J are TRBV14 and TRBJ2-6, with 7 bases lining up with TRBD1. Germline V gene lookup returns CDR1 SGHDN and CDR2 FVKESK. V shed 1 base, J shed 4 bases, and the junction held 13 bases outside the gene matches. The CDR3 has 19 amino acids. DNA for the CDR3: TGTGCCAGCAGCCAAGGATTGGTCCAGGGGGTGCGAGGGGCCAACGTCCTGACTTTC. This translates into CASSQGLVQGVRGANVLTF. The full variable domain, rest sourced from reference TRBV14 and TRBJ2-6, is EAGVTQFPSHSVIEKGQTVTLRCDPISGHDNLYWYRRVMGKEIKFLLHFVKESKQDESGMPNNRFLAERTGGTYSTLKVQPAELEDSGVYFCASSQGLVQGVRGANVLTFGAGSRLTVL.

The chain couples TRBV6-5 to TRBJ2-2, with TRBD2 matching 7 bases. The trim removed 0 bases at V and 7 bases at J, leaving 8 bases unmatched. The germline CDR1 and CDR2 sequences are MNHEY and SVGAGI. The CDR3 covers 16 residues. The CDR3 sequence: CASSYSTAGMGGELFF. CDR3 coding DNA: TGTGCCAGCAGTTACTCGACAGCGGGAATGGGCGGGGAGCTGTTTTTT.

The rearrangement uses TRBV6-5 and TRBJ2-2; the D is unclear. The CDR3 is made up of 14 amino acids. The germline V and J ends were trimmed by 0 bases and 6 bases, with 8 bases remaining between them. Germline-derived CDR1 and CDR2 are MNHEY and SVGAGI. For the CDR3, the DNA is TGTGCCAGCAGTTACTCGAATAACCCCGGGGAGCTGTTTTTT. This translates into CASSYSNNPGELFF.

With respect to this clone: Within the sample, other DNA sequences also encode this same CDR3. The chain uses TRBV28 and TRBJ1-5; weak D call: TRBD1 (6 bases). The CDR3 consists of 15 residues. The germline V and J ends were trimmed by 3 bases and 0 bases, with 9 bases remaining between them. Germline CDR1 reads MDHEN; CDR2 reads SYDVKM. The CDR3 region is CASSFRGGSNQPQHF. The CDR3 coding sequence is TGTGCCAGCAGTTTTAGAGGGGGTAGCAATCAGCCCCAGCATTTT.

This chain uses TRBV5-1 with TRBJ2-7, with D possibly matching TRBD2 (6 bases). This CDR3 is 13 amino acids long. Looked up from germline, CDR1 is SGHRS and CDR2 is YFSETQ. V was trimmed by 0 bases and J by 6 bases, leaving 10 bases between them. The CDR3 spells CASSLAGEAEQYF. CDR3 bases: TGCGCCAGCAGCTTGGCTGGGGAGGCCGAGCAGTACTTC.

Concerning this clone: Being one base from a much bigger clone, this may be a read error. The sample has other DNA sequences that encode this CDR3 too. The chain links TRBV5-4 to TRBJ2-7; D is unresolved. CDR3 size: 13 residues. Trimming pared 2 bases from V and 1 base from J, leaving 7 bases between. CDR1 is SGHNT and CDR2 is YYREEE in the germline V gene (reference sequence). This CDR3 is CASSFGGSYEQYF. The CDR3 DNA sequence: TGTGCCAGCAGCTTTGGTGGGTCCTACGAGCAGTACTTC.

This clone was counted a few times. The chain has TRBV27 and TRBJ1-5; D remains ambiguous. This CDR3 contains 12 residues. Trimming pared 6 bases from V and 6 bases from J, leaving 9 bases between. The germline V gene encodes CDR1 MNHEY and CDR2 SMNVEV (reference sequence). CDR3 bases: TGTGCCAGCAGCTCTCCAGGTCAGCCCCAGCATTTT. Translation: CASSSPGQPQHF.

Details on this clone: The same CDR3 arises from other DNA sequences in this sample as well. The V call is TRBV4-1, the J call TRBJ2-1; tentative D call: TRBD2 (6 bases). The V gene's germline CDR1 is MGHRA and CDR2 YSYEKL. The CDR3 runs to 15 residues. Trimming left V 0 bases short and J 1 base short, with 7 bases between. CDR3 bases: TGCGCCAGCAGCCAAGACGGGGGTTCCTACAATGAGCAGTTCTTC. Translated, it gives CASSQDGGSYNEQFF.

This chain links TRBV19 with TRBJ2-1; no reliable D call. The germline V gene has CDR1 LNHDA and CDR2 SQIVND (reference sequence). Trimming took 3 bases from V and 7 from J, leaving 7 bases between them. CDR3 length equals 12 residues. CDR3 nucleotide sequence: TGTGCCAGTAGTATGCCCGGTAATGAGCAGTTCTTC. The encoded protein is CASSMPGNEQFF.